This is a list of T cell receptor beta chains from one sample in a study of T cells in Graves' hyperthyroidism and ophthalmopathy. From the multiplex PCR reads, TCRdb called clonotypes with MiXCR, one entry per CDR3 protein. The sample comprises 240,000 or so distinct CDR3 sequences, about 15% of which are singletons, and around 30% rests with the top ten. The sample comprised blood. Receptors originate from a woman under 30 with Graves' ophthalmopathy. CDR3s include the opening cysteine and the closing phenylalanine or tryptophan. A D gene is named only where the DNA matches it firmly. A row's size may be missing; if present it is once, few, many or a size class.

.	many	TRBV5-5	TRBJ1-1	CASSFTRGVGTEAFF	TGTGCCAGCAGCTTTACCAGGGGCGTAGGTACTGAAGCTTTCTTT
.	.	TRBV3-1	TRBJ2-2	CAGSQDRTPPGELFF	TGTGCCGGCAGCCAAGATAGGACGCCTCCCGGGGAGCTGTTTTTT
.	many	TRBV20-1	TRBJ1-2	CSARGRTSDHGYTF	TGCAGTGCTAGAGGGCGGACTTCGGACCATGGCTACACCTTC
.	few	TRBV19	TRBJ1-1	CASSAYQTVNTEAFF	TGTGCCAGTAGTGCTTACCAGACAGTTAACACTGAAGCTTTCTTT
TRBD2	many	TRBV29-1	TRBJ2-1	CSVEKGTSGSYNEQFF	TGCAGCGTTGAAAAGGGGACTAGCGGCTCCTACAATGAGCAGTTCTTC
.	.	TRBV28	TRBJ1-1	CASSLGSGAQTEAFF	TGTGCCAGCAGTTTAGGCTCTGGGGCCCAAACTGAAGCTTTCTTT
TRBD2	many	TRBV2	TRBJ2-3	CASQTPGLAQQMSSTDTQYF	TGTGCCAGCCAAACTCCGGGACTAGCGCAACAGATGTCTAGCACAGATACGCAGTATTTT
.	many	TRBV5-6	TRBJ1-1	CASSLVGHLNTEAFF	TGTGCCAGCAGCTTGGTAGGACACCTGAACACTGAAGCTTTCTTT
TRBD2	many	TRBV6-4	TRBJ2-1	CASSDSTSGGANEQFF	TGTGCCAGCAGTGACTCGACTAGCGGGGGGGCCAATGAGCAGTTCTTC
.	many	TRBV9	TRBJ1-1	CASSGDVSTEAFF	TGTGCCAGCAGCGGAGACGTCAGCACTGAAGCTTTCTTT
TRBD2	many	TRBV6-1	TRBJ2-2	CASSVGTTDTGELFF	TGTGCCAGCAGTGTCGGGACTACGGACACCGGGGAGCTGTTTTTT
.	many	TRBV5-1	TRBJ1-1	CASSLERGSTEAFF	TGCGCCAGCAGCTTGGAAAGGGGAAGCACTGAAGCTTTCTTT
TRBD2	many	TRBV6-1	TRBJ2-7	CASRAGGPYEQYF	TGTGCCAGCAGGGCGGGGGGGCCCTACGAGCAGTACTTC
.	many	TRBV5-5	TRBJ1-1	CASSFMAEAFF	TGTGCCAGCAGCTTTATGGCTGAAGCTTTCTTT
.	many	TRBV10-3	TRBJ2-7	CASRTIVDYEQYF	TGTGCCAGTCGGACAATAGTAGACTACGAGCAGTACTTC
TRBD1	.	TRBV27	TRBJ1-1	CASSFNRGGNTEAFF	TGTGCCAGCAGTTTCAACAGGGGGGGGAACACTGAAGCTTTCTTT
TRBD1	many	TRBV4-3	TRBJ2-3	CASSQRQGLDTQYF	TGCGCCAGCAGCCAACGACAGGGCCTGGATACGCAGTATTTT
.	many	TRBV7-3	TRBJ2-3	CASSLAPGAADTQYF	TGTGCCAGCAGCTTGGCCCCCGGGGCGGCAGATACGCAGTATTTT
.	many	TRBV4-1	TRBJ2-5	CASSRILEGGETQYF	TGCGCCAGCAGCCGTATATTGGAAGGGGGAGAGACCCAGTACTTC
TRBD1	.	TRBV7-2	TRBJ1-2	CASSLAGGPGTASGGYTF	TGTGCCAGCAGCCTAGCGGGGGGGCCCGGGACAGCCTCGGGGGGCTACACCTTC
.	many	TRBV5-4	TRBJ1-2	CASSPGRIKTGGYGYTF	TGTGCCAGCAGCCCGGGACGGATTAAAACCGGGGGCTATGGCTACACCTTC
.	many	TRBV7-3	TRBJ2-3	CASSPGRADTQYF	TGTGCCAGCAGCCCCGGTCGCGCAGATACGCAGTATTTT
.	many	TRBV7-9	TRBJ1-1	CASSYEGINTEAFF	TGTGCCAGCAGCTACGAGGGGATAAACACTGAAGCTTTCTTT
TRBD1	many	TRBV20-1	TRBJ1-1	CSATPMRGRRTEAFF	TGCAGTGCTACACCGATGAGGGGGCGCCGGACTGAAGCTTTCTTT
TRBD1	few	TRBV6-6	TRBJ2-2	CASSYRQGGTGELFF	TGTGCCAGCAGTTACCGACAGGGGGGCACCGGGGAGCTGTTTTTT
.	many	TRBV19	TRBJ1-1	CASSTAHGTNTEAFF	TGTGCCAGTAGTACCGCTCACGGGACGAACACTGAAGCTTTCTTT
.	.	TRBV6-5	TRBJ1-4	CASSYSGANNEKLFF	TGTGCCAGCAGTTACTCGGGGGCCAATAATGAAAAACTGTTTTTT
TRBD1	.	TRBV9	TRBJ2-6	CASGTASGANVLTF	TGTGCCAGCGGGACAGCCTCTGGGGCCAACGTCCTGACTTTC
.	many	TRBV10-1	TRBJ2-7	CARYRFIDQGGDEQYF	TGCGCCAGATACCGGTTCATTGACCAAGGGGGAGACGAGCAGTACTTC
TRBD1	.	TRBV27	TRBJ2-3	CASSATRGRGTDTQYF	TGTGCCAGCAGTGCAACCAGGGGGCGCGGCACAGATACGCAGTATTTT
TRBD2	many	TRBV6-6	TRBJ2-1	CASSYSTLAGNEQFF	TGTGCCAGCAGTTACTCGACACTAGCGGGCAATGAGCAGTTCTTC
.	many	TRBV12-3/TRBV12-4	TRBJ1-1	CASSLGTTTEAFF	TGTGCCAGCAGTTTGGGGACTACCACTGAAGCTTTCTTT
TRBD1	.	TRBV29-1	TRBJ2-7	CSVSYPGTGDDEQYF	TGCAGCGTCTCCTACCCCGGGACAGGGGACGACGAGCAGTACTTC
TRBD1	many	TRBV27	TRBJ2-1	CASSLSGTAYNEQFF	TGTGCCAGCAGTTTGTCCGGGACAGCCTACAATGAGCAGTTCTTC
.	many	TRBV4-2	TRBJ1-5	CASSRQRDQPQHF	TGTGCCAGCAGCCGACAGAGGGATCAGCCCCAGCATTTT
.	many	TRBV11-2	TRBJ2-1	CASSLDLSRGFF	TGTGCCAGCAGCTTAGATCTTTCCAGGGGGTTCTTC
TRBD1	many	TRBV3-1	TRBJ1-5	CASSQDRGLQPQHF	TGTGCCAGCAGCCAAGACAGGGGGCTTCAGCCCCAGCATTTT
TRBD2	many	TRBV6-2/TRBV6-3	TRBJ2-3	CATKGTTERDTQYF	TGTGCCACAAAAGGGACTACGGAAAGAGATACGCAGTATTTT
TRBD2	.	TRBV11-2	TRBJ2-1	CAWGTSGREQFF	TGTGCCTGGGGGACTAGCGGGCGTGAGCAGTTCTTC
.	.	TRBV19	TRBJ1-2	CASTLVGRGSDNYGYTF	TGTGCCAGTACCCTGGTAGGCAGGGGAAGCGATAACTATGGCTACACCTTC
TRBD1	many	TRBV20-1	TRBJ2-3	CSAYRGLRTDTQYF	TGCAGTGCTTACAGGGGGCTCCGCACAGATACGCAGTATTTT
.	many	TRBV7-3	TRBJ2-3	CASSLGLGPDTQYF	TGTGCCAGCAGCTTGGGTCTGGGCCCAGATACGCAGTATTTT
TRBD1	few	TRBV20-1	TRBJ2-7	CSAREMGTGASEQYF	TGCAGTGCTAGAGAAATGGGGACAGGGGCGAGCGAGCAGTACTTC
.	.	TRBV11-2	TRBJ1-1	CASTHESRSLIAFF	TGTGCCAGCACCCATGAGAGCCGATCACTGATAGCTTTCTTT
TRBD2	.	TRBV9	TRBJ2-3	CASSEPLVPSGASTDTQYF	TGTGCCAGCAGCGAGCCCCTCGTTCCTAGCGGGGCAAGCACAGATACGCAGTATTTT
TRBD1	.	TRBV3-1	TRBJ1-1	CASSQELGQGAEAFF	TGTGCCAGCAGCCAAGAGCTCGGCCAGGGGGCCGAAGCTTTCTTT
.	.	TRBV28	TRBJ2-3	CASSPVEDTQYF	TGTGCCAGCAGCCCCGTTGAGGATACGCAGTATTTT
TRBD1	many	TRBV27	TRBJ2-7	CASSLNLGQVAYEQYF	TGTGCCAGCAGTTTGAACCTGGGACAGGTCGCCTACGAGCAGTACTTC
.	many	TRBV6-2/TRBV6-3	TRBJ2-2	CASSRGQNTGELFF	TGTGCCAGCAGCCGGGGACAGAACACCGGGGAGCTGTTTTTT